Each of the 15 T cell receptor beta chains below was sequenced from the same sample in a study of shared clonotypes between healthy human individuals. The protocol was immunoSEQ multiplex PCR, while the TCRdb copy is restricted to in-frame clones and leaves out a portion. The sample includes roughly 2 million clones, roughly 94% seen only once; the top ten take 0.1% to 0.15%. The specimen was naive CD4+ T cells sorted from blood. Stated subset: CD45RA+ positively selected. The receptors shown here come from a man younger than 35 in good health.

This clone was found once. A read error may produce the germline difference seen at one junction end. The chain carries TRBV5-1 and TRBJ2-7, with D perhaps TRBD1 (5 bases). This CDR3 contains 14 residues. Germline lookup yields CDR1 SGHRS and CDR2 YFSETQ. CDR3 sequence: CATSKGQGLDEQYF. The CDR3 coding sequence is TGCGCCACCAGCAAAGGACAAGGATTGGACGAGCAGTACTTC.

Comments on this clone: Mismatch with germline at one junction end may stem from a read error. The chain is built from TRBV5-1 and TRBJ2-3, with 9 bases matching TRBD1. Looked up from germline, CDR1 is SGHRS and CDR2 is YFSETQ. This CDR3 is 14 amino acids long. The CDR3 region has the DNA TGCGCCAGCAGATTGGGACAGGGTGCAGATACGCAGTATTTT. This gives the protein CASRLGQGADTQYF. The variable domain in full, with the rest retrieved from reference TRBV5-1 and TRBJ2-3, is KAGVTQTPRYLIKTRGQQVTLSCSPISGHRSVSWYQQTPGQGLQFLFEYFSETQRNKGNFPGRFSGRQFSNSRSEMNVSTLELGDSALYLCASRLGQGADTQYFGPGTRLTVL.

The V gene is TRBV5-1, the J gene TRBJ1-6; tentatively, D is TRBD1 (6 bases). Germline V gene sequence: CDR1 SGHRS, CDR2 YFSETQ. The CDR3 totals 17 residues. V dropped 2 bases and J dropped 7 bases, with 19 bases sitting between them. The CDR3 region has the DNA TGCGCCAGCAGCTTAACAGGGCCATTAATAGAGAATTCACCCCTCCACTTT. Translated: CASSLTGPLIENSPLHF.

This clone was seen just once. The chain combines TRBV18 with TRBJ1-1; TRBD1 is a possible D gene (6 bases). This CDR3 spans 15 amino acids. With 5 bases removed from V and 3 bases from J, the gap between germline ends came to 16 bases. Germline CDR1 and CDR2: KGHSH and LQKENI. CDR3 in DNA: TGTGCCAGCTCAATGGACAGAATTCTCTACACTGAAGCTTTCTTT. As protein: CASSMDRILYTEAFF.

V usage is TRBV9 and J usage is TRBJ2-3; 7 positions match TRBD1. The CDR3 has 16 residues. Germline V lookup: CDR1 SGDLS, CDR2 YYNGEE. The J segment lost 2 bases and the V segment lost 3 bases, leaving 9 bases of the junction unmatched. The CDR3 DNA follows: TGTGCCAGCAGCGCCGAACAGGGGCACAACACAGATACGCAGTATTTT. Residues: CASSAEQGHNTDTQYF.

The rearrangement links TRBV30 to TRBJ2-7, with D tentatively TRBD1 (5 bases). The germline V gene encodes CDR1 GTSNPN and CDR2 SVGIG (reference sequence). V was cut by 1 base and J by 3 bases, with 13 bases left in between. This CDR3 is 14 amino acids long. The CDR3 loop is CAWSDPGFYYEQYF. CDR3 bases: TGTGCCTGGAGTGATCCAGGGTTCTACTACGAGCAGTACTTC.

The chain carries TRBV2 and TRBJ1-5; maybe TRBD1 (6 bases). Germline loops: CDR1 SNHLY, CDR2 FYNNEI. V lost 1 base and J 2 bases, leaving 12 bases between the germline ends. The CDR3 length is 16 residues. CDR3 residues: CASSEDRVWGNQPQHF. CDR3 DNA sequence: TGTGCCAGCAGTGAAGACAGGGTTTGGGGCAATCAGCCCCAGCATTTT.

The chain carries TRBV30 and TRBJ2-2, with 7 bases identical to TRBD2. The germline gives CDR1 GTSNPN, CDR2 SVGIG (reference sequence). This CDR3 spans 16 amino acids. V lost 5 bases and J lost 1; bases outside the gene matches: 10. The CDR3 sequence is CAWDVEGGGNTGELFF. As DNA, the CDR3 is TGTGCCTGGGATGTCGAAGGCGGGGGGAACACCGGGGAGCTGTTTTTT.

The gene calls are TRBV30 and TRBJ1-4; D might be TRBD1 (6 bases). The CDR3 totals 14 residues. The germline CDR1 and CDR2 sequences are GTSNPN and SVGIG (reference sequence). Trimming took off 0 bases at V and 10 bases at J, with 15 bases between the two ends. This chain's CDR3 is CAWSVIGGTGKLFF. In nucleotides, the CDR3 is TGTGCCTGGAGTGTTATAGGGGGGACGGGAAAACTGTTTTTT.

This clone came up a few times. This sample includes further DNA sequences coding for the same CDR3. The V call is TRBV10-3, the J call TRBJ1-1; D gene unclear. The CDR3 is 13 residues long. Per the germline V gene, CDR1 is ENHRY and CDR2 is SYGVKD. Trimming cost V 2 bases and J 0 bases, with 4 bases left between them. The CDR3 reads CAISEVVNTEAFF. In nucleotides, the CDR3 is TGTGCCATCAGTGAGGTCGTGAACACTGAAGCTTTCTTT.

The V call is TRBV28, the J call TRBJ1-3; 9 nucleotides agree with TRBD1. The CDR3 spans 15 residues. The V segment lost 10 bases and the J segment 6 bases; nucleotides outside the gene matches: 13. Germline V CDR1 and CDR2: MDHEN, SYDVKM. The CDR3 coding sequence is TGTGCCACGTTACAGGGGGCTAAACTGGAAAACACCATATATTTT. Translation gives CATLQGAKLENTIYF.

This chain uses TRBV2 with TRBJ1-2, with 8 bases matching TRBD1. Germline V gene lookup returns CDR1 SNHLY and CDR2 FYNNEI. The CDR3 length is 14 residues. V shed 8 bases, J shed 2 bases, and the junction held 7 bases outside the gene matches. The CDR3 spells CASVRQGLNYGYTF. The DNA of the CDR3 is TGTGCCAGCGTCAGACAGGGGTTAAACTATGGCTACACCTTC. The whole variable domain, filled in from reference TRBV2 and TRBJ1-2, reads EPEVTQTPSHQVTQMGQEVILRCVPISNHLYFYWYRQILGQKVEFLVSFYNNEISEKSEIFDDQFSVERPDGSNFTLKIRSTKLEDSAMYFCASVRQGLNYGYTFGSGTRLTVV.

This sequence joins TRBV7-2 and TRBJ2-1; no clear D gene. Germline CDR1 and CDR2: SGHTA and FQGNSA. The CDR3 is made up of 14 amino acids. Trimming stripped 1 base from V and 7 bases from J, with 11 bases between. CDR3 coding DNA: TGTGCCAGCAGCTTAGATAGCCCGGTAAATGAGCAGTTCTTC. It codes for CASSLDSPVNEQFF.

This CDR3 is CASSPLWAGVNEQYF. In nucleotides, the CDR3 is TGTGCCAGCAGCCCCCTCTGGGCGGGAGTGAACGAGCAGTACTTC. The rearrangement joins TRBV7-2 to TRBJ2-7, with TRBD2 matching 7 bases. CDR1 and CDR2 from the germline V gene are SGHTA and FQGNSA. This CDR3 contains 15 residues. The ends lost 5 bases at V and 5 bases at J; junction bases unmatched: 12.

J is TRBJ2-2 and V is TRBV2; 7 bases line up with TRBD1. Germline loops: CDR1 SNHLY, CDR2 FYNNEI. There are 15 residues in the CDR3. V shed 6 bases and J 2 bases; nucleotides not matched to a gene: 6. The CDR3 is CASSLGTANTGELFF. Written as DNA, the CDR3 is TGTGCCAGCAGCCTTGGGACAGCAAACACCGGGGAGCTGTTTTTT.